This TCR beta chain was recovered during a study of CD8 T cells in ankylosing spondylitis. General observations from the study: In ankylosing spondylitis blood, a motif of roughly eight highly homologous TCR beta variants appeared characteristic.

Germline CDR1 is SGHTA and CDR2 is FQGNSA. With 5 bases removed from V and 3 bases from J, the gap between germline ends came to 15 bases. This CDR3 comprises 15 residues. Ten or more counts support this clonotype. Its target is not known. For TCR beta, libraries came from quantitative 5'-RACE with molecular barcodes. TCRdb independently ran MiXCR on the 5' RACE reads; one entry per CDR3 protein. This sample carries fewer than 550,000 distinct CDR3 sequences, over 4% of them seen once, and the ten largest clones take under 4.5%. Sequencing used blood, either unsorted or a sorted T cell fraction (not recorded which). The chain has TRBV7-2 and TRBJ2-3, with a possible D match to TRBD1 (6 bases). This receptor was identified in a male donor with ankylosing spondylitis. For the CDR3, the DNA is TGTGCCAGCAGCGCAAGTGGACAGCATACAGATACGCAGTATTTT. Translating gives CASSASGQHTDTQYF.